Sequencing of this T cell receptor (beta chain) was carried out in a study of T cells after yellow fever vaccination. Study-level information: Each low-cell-number fraction was prepared by means of SMART-Seq v4 Ultra Low Input.

The table lists this clonotype with many counts. Its antigen is unidentified. UMIs were added to TCR cDNA along with a universal primer site when it was made by 5'RACE template switching. TCRdb called the 5' RACE reads again in MiXCR, with one record for every CDR3 protein. The sample comprises about 330,000 distinct CDR3 sequences, 4.1% of which are singletons, and roughly 25% rests with the top ten. The study's findings and limits: Clones from primary vaccination mostly reappeared after the booster (96% CD4, over 85% CD8). Abundant bulk-population clonotypes could contaminate the FACS-sorted repertoires.

This CDR3 contains 13 residues. Trimming took 0 bases from V and 5 from J, leaving 7 bases between them. The germline V gene has CDR1 LNHNV and CDR2 YYDKDF (reference sequence). The sample consisted of PBMCs, taken 5 days after the yellow fever booster vaccination. The TCR comes from a man in his late teens or twenties who received the YFV17D yellow fever vaccine. The chain is built from TRBV15 and TRBJ1-2; D ambiguous. The CDR3 protein is CATSRESTYGYTF. CDR3 bases: TGTGCCACCAGCAGAGAAAGCACGTATGGCTACACCTTC.